Each of the 18 T cell receptor beta chains below was sequenced from the same sample in a study of blood T cell repertoires in COVID-19. The assay was immunoSEQ multiplex PCR, and TCRdb's table has in-frame clones only and misses some. The sample contains about 170,000 clones, approximately 87% of which appear only once. The sample consisted of peripheral blood. Every receptor here comes from a man younger than 30 with active or convalescent COVID-19.

The genes are TRBV30 and TRBJ2-5, with TRBD1 identical over 7 bases. Losses at the gene ends were 2 bases for V and 7 bases for J; bases not matched to a gene: 7. CDR1 GTSNPN and CDR2 SVGIG come from the germline V gene (reference sequence). The CDR3 runs 13 residues. CDR3 sequence (DNA): TGTGCCTGGAGTACCGACAGGGAAGGGACCCAGTACTTC. It yields the protein CAWSTDREGTQYF.

The chain has TRBV27 and TRBJ2-2; 7 nucleotides line up with TRBD2. V lost 7 bases to trimming and J lost 5 bases; unmatched junction nucleotides: 4. The CDR3 spans 13 residues. Germline CDR1 reads MNHEY; CDR2 reads SMNVEV (reference sequence). Written as DNA, the CDR3 is TGTGCCAGCACCTTGGGAGGGACCGGGGAGCTGTTTTTT. Protein sequence: CASTLGGTGELFF.

The V call is TRBV11-2, the J call TRBJ2-2; 7 nucleotides line up with TRBD1. After removal of 1 base from V and 4 bases from J, the junction contained 9 bases not matched to a gene. The CDR3 loop spans 17 amino acids. CDR1 is SGHAT and CDR2 is FQNNGV in the germline V gene. The CDR3 protein is CASSLVEARQGTGELFF. The CDR3 nucleotides are TGTGCCAGCAGCTTAGTTGAGGCGAGACAGGGCACCGGGGAGCTGTTTTTT.

The chain joins TRBV3-1 (or the pseudogene TRBV3-2) to TRBJ1-3; D might be TRBD1 (5 bases). The length of the CDR3 is 15 residues. CDR1 is LGHDT, CDR2 YNNKEL, per germline (reference sequence). The V end was cut by 2 bases, the J end by 0 bases, with 8 bases between. The CDR3 region is CASSQQGGSGNTIYF. DNA for the CDR3: TGTGCCAGCAGCCAACAGGGCGGCTCTGGAAACACCATATATTTT.

The CDR3 here is CASSLVAGYTDTQYF. The CDR3 DNA reads as TGTGCCAGCAGCTTGGTGGCAGGGTACACAGATACGCAGTATTTT. This rearrangement joins TRBV5-6 to TRBJ2-3, with D possibly TRBD1 on 5 matching bases. There are 15 residues in the CDR3. CDR1 is SGHDT and CDR2 is YYEEEE in the germline V gene. Trimming stripped 0 bases from V and 2 bases from J, with 10 bases between.

This chain connects TRBV7-9 to TRBJ2-5; 8 bases map to TRBD2. The CDR3 loop spans 15 amino acids. Germline CDR1 reads SEHNR; CDR2 reads FQNEAQ (reference sequence). With 1 base clipped from V and 4 bases from J, the junction kept 5 bases outside the gene matches. The CDR3, as DNA: TGTGCCAGCAGCTTAGTCGGGGGGGAGATAGAGACCCAGTACTTC. This codes for CASSLVGGEIETQYF.

This chain uses TRBV30 with TRBJ2-7; 7 bases fit TRBD1. With V trimmed by 2 bases and J by 5 bases, 9 bases remained unmatched. The CDR3 has 14 residues. Germline V gives CDR1 GTSNPN, CDR2 SVGIG (reference sequence). The CDR3 nucleotides read TGTGCCTGGAGTCTAACAGGGGCGGCCAACGAGCAGTACTTC. Translated, it gives CAWSLTGAANEQYF.

This clone occurred once. The chain couples TRBV6-5 to TRBJ2-2; 9 positions match TRBD2. The CDR3 totals 14 residues. Trimming at V came to 9 bases and at J to 7 bases, leaving 9 bases not matched to a gene. Germline-derived CDR1 and CDR2 are MNHEY and SVGAGI. CDR3 residues: CARPGTSKVGELFF. The CDR3 DNA reads as TGTGCCAGGCCCGGGACTAGCAAGGTCGGGGAGCTGTTTTTT.

The V call is TRBV5-4, the J call TRBJ2-1, with a tentative D call TRBD2 (6 bases). The V and J ends lost 2 bases and 8 bases respectively, with 20 bases between them. This CDR3 comprises 16 residues. Germline V gives CDR1 SGHNT, CDR2 YYREEE (reference sequence). The CDR3 sequence: CASSFPETRNVDEQFF. Here the CDR3 DNA reads TGTGCCAGCAGCTTTCCAGAGACTAGGAATGTCGATGAGCAGTTCTTC.

The chain has TRBV3-1 (or the pseudogene TRBV3-2) and TRBJ2-1; TRBD2 aligns across 7 bases. Germline V gives CDR1 LGHDT, CDR2 YNNKEL (reference sequence). The trim removed 0 bases at V and 1 base at J, leaving 9 bases unmatched. The length of the CDR3 is 18 residues. The CDR3 nucleotides are TGTGCCAGCAGCCAAGACGTATGGGGGGGTCAATCCTACAATGAGCAGTTCTTC. Its protein product is CASSQDVWGGQSYNEQFF.

The CDR3 sequence is CASPQGAVSYNEQFF. CDR3 nucleotide sequence: TGTGCCAGTCCCCAGGGGGCGGTCTCCTACAATGAGCAGTTCTTC. V usage is TRBV27 and J usage is TRBJ2-1; 8 bases map to TRBD1. The germline CDR1 and CDR2 sequences are MNHEY and SMNVEV (reference sequence). The CDR3 runs 15 residues. Trimming cost V 9 bases and J 0 bases; bases outside gene matches: 7.

The V gene is TRBV6-5, the J gene TRBJ1-1, with D unclear. The CDR3 extends over 13 amino acids. CDR1 and CDR2 from the germline V gene are MNHEY and SVGAGI. V was trimmed by 0 bases and J by 4 bases, leaving 6 bases between them. The CDR3 sequence is CASSYSGSTEAFF. As DNA, the CDR3 is TGTGCCAGCAGTTACTCGGGGAGCACTGAAGCTTTCTTT.

This clone was counted a single time. V and J are TRBV6-5 and TRBJ2-2; D is perhaps TRBD2 (6 bases). CDR3 length equals 15 residues. Germline values: CDR1 MNHEY, CDR2 SVGAGI. Between the trimmed V and J ends, which lost 5 bases and 3 bases, there was a span of 13 bases. This CDR3 is CASSITSQHTGELFF. The DNA for the CDR3 is TGTGCCAGCAGTATAACTAGCCAGCACACCGGGGAGCTGTTTTTT.

This clone came up once. This sequence joins TRBV4-1 and TRBJ1-4; D not resolved. The CDR3 runs to 17 residues. In germline, CDR1 is MGHRA, CDR2 YSYEKL. V was cut by 4 bases and J by 7 bases, with 22 bases left in between. DNA for the CDR3: TGCGCCAGCAGCCCTGATTCAACTAGACCGTGGAGTGAAAAACTGTTTTTT. It specifies CASSPDSTRPWSEKLFF.

The chain carries TRBV28 and TRBJ1-1, with 7 bases identical to TRBD1. Germline assignment: CDR1 MDHEN and CDR2 SYDVKM. The V gene end was trimmed by 6 bases and the J gene end by 13 bases; junction bases not matched to a gene: 8. The CDR3 contains 11 residues. The CDR3 DNA reads as TGTGCCAGCAGATCAGACAGGGCGGGTTTCTTT. Amino acid sequence: CASRSDRAGFF. The whole variable domain, filled in from reference TRBV28 and TRBJ1-1, reads DVKVTQSSRYLVKRTGEKVFLECVQDMDHENMFWYRQDPGLGLRLIYFSYDVKMKEKGDIPEGYSVSREKKERFSLILESASTNQTSMYLCASRSDRAGFFGQGTRLTVV.

This chain joins TRBV10-3 and TRBJ2-1, with 8 bases aligning to TRBD2. The V gene's germline CDR1 is ENHRY and CDR2 SYGVKD. V shed 11 bases, J shed 5 bases, and the junction held 14 bases outside the gene matches. The length of the CDR3 is 15 residues. DNA of the CDR3: TGTGCCGCAAGTGCTTGGACTAGCAAAGACAATGAGCAGTTCTTC. Amino acids: CAASAWTSKDNEQFF.

The CDR3, as DNA: TGTGCCAGCTCACCAGAAACAGGAGGGCCTGGCTACACCTTC. Protein sequence: CASSPETGGPGYTF. This chain links TRBV18 with TRBJ1-2; a weak D match, TRBD1 (5 bases). The germline V and J ends were trimmed by 2 bases and 7 bases, with 14 bases remaining between them. This CDR3 is 14 amino acids long. The germline CDR1 and CDR2 sequences are KGHSH and LQKENI.

This clone was counted at least ten times. The rearrangement links TRBV27 to TRBJ1-6; D may be TRBD1 (5 bases). CDR1 is MNHEY and CDR2 is SMNVEV in the germline V gene (reference sequence). Trimming removed 7 bases at V and 3 bases at J, with 16 bases between. The CDR3 runs to 16 residues. The CDR3 region is CASISRGGVYNSPLHF. The CDR3 region has the DNA TGTGCCAGCATCTCCCGGGGGGGAGTCTATAATTCACCCCTCCACTTT.